This note documents a single T cell receptor (beta chain) sequence. The data stem from a study of radiation and T cells in renal cell carcinoma. Only in-frame clones appear in the TCRdb table, and some are missing; sequencing was by immunoSEQ multiplex PCR. The repertoire has about 160,000 clones, roughly nine tenths of them found once; the top ten carry 3.5% to 5%. The CDR3 has 16 residues. The germline V gene encodes CDR1 SGDLS and CDR2 YYNGEE. Trimming took off 0 bases at V and 0 bases at J, with 10 bases between the two ends. Time point of the sample: baseline pretreatment blood. Stated treatment: 15 Gy SBRT to primary tumor, nephrectomy 4 weeks later.

The sequence derives from a woman in her seventies with renal cell carcinoma. The sequences come from blood, collected from a patient whose treatment included radiotherapy and nephrectomy. This chain uses TRBV9 with TRBJ1-3; D not resolved. CDR3 in DNA: TGTGCCAGCAGCGTAGAAGTCTGGAGCTCTGGAAACACCATATATTTT. Protein sequence: CASSVEVWSSGNTIYF. The full variable domain, in which reference TRBV9 and TRBJ1-3 provide the parts outside the CDR3, is DSGVTQTPKHLITATGQRVTLRCSPRSGDLSVYWYQQSLDQGLQFLIQYYNGEERAKGNILERFSAQQFPDLHSELNLSSLELGDSALYFCASSVEVWSSGNTIYFGEGSWLTVV.